This entry lists 27 T cell receptor beta chains sequenced from one sample in a study of shared clonotypes between healthy human individuals (dated by TCRdb to 2020 to 2021). Libraries were made using the immunoSEQ multiplex PCR assay. TCRdb obtained this table from immuneACCESS and retained in-frame rearrangements with V and J assigned. These tables miss some clones; where compared with another copy, unresolved V genes account for less than half of the shortfall, and the remainder is unexplained. The sample data list approximately 2.1 million clones, and 93% of these were observed just once. The ten most abundant clones make up about 0.39% of the sample. Input material: naive CD4+ T cells from PBMCs. This specimen's cell subset or site label, interpreted: CD45RA+ positively selected. The receptor set was obtained from a man aged 18 to 30 in good health. Some clones in this sample may be carry-over from other donors' samples.

The chain employs TRBV6-6 and TRBJ2-5, with a possible D match to TRBD2 (6 bases). Germline V gene data show CDR1 as MNHNY and CDR2 as SVGAGI (reference sequence). V was clipped by 6 bases and J by 1 base, with 12 bases between them. There are 14 residues in the CDR3. The CDR3 sequence: CASRLSSAQETQYF. The CDR3 DNA sequence: TGTGCCAGCAGACTCTCTAGCGCCCAAGAGACCCAGTACTTC.

The rearrangement joins TRBV5-1 to TRBJ1-1, with D unresolved. Trimming stripped 1 base from V and 1 base from J, with 8 bases between. Germline lookup yields CDR1 SGHRS and CDR2 YFSETQ. CDR3 length: 14 residues. The CDR3 coding sequence is TGCGCCAGCAGCTTGATCCCCGGGAACACTGAAGCTTTCTTT. It encodes CASSLIPGNTEAFF.

This clone has only one observation. The V and J genes are TRBV2 and TRBJ1-2; 7 bases are shared with TRBD1. Germline V gives CDR1 SNHLY, CDR2 FYNNEI. The junction had 9 bases not matched to a gene; V was cut back by 6 bases and J by 5 bases. The CDR3 has 14 amino acids. The CDR3 coding sequence is TGTGCCAGCAGCGGAGGACAGGCCATTTATGGCTACACCTTC. Residues: CASSGGQAIYGYTF.

The rearrangement joins TRBV11-1 to TRBJ2-5, with D perhaps matching TRBD2 (6 bases). Germline CDR1 SGHAT, CDR2 FQDESV (reference sequence). Between the trimmed V and J ends, which lost 5 bases and 1 base, there was a span of 8 bases. This CDR3 is 13 amino acids long. The CDR3 spells CASSKGLQETQYF. CDR3 bases: TGTGCCAGCAGCAAGGGACTCCAAGAGACCCAGTACTTC.

The V call is TRBV7-2, the J call TRBJ2-7; 7 bases map to TRBD1. The germline gives CDR1 SGHTA, CDR2 FQGNSA. J gave up 2 bases and V 5 bases, and 12 bases lay outside the gene matches. The CDR3 is made up of 16 amino acids. The CDR3 DNA sequence: TGTGCCAGCAGCCTTGGTTCCGGGACAGCCACCTACGAGCAGTACTTC. It codes for CASSLGSGTATYEQYF.

V gene TRBV10-3 combines with J gene TRBJ2-2; D uncertain. CDR1 is ENHRY and CDR2 is SYGVKD in the germline V gene. This CDR3 has 12 residues. V lost 4 bases, J lost 5 bases, and 5 bases lay in between. This CDR3 reads CAISGATGELFF. The CDR3, as DNA: TGTGCCATCAGTGGGGCAACCGGGGAGCTGTTTTTT.

The chain combines TRBV11-2 with TRBJ2-7; a weak D match, TRBD1 (5 bases). Germline V CDR1 and CDR2: SGHAT, FQNNGV. This CDR3 is built from 16 residues. Trimming removed 0 bases from V and 4 bases from J, with 16 bases in between. CDR3 loop: CASSLDSYRPPYEQYF. For the CDR3, the DNA is TGTGCCAGCAGCTTAGATAGTTACAGGCCGCCTTACGAGCAGTACTTC.

This clone showed up just a few times. This chain joins TRBV19 and TRBJ1-2; a weak D match, TRBD1 (6 bases). V shed 5 bases and J shed 5 bases, with 15 bases lying between them. Germline-derived CDR1 and CDR2 are LNHDA and SQIVND (reference sequence). The CDR3 consists of 14 residues. CDR3 residues: CASSLQRGGYGYTF. Written as DNA, the CDR3 is TGTGCCAGTAGTCTCCAACGAGGGGGGTATGGCTACACCTTC.

The chain uses TRBV4-1 and TRBJ2-5, with D possibly TRBD1 on 6 matching bases. The CDR3 sequence is 15 residues long. Trimming took 2 bases from V and 2 from J, leaving 12 bases between them. CDR1 MGHRA and CDR2 YSYEKL come from the germline V gene. The CDR3 coding sequence is TGCGCCAGCAGCCAATCATCACAGGGACAAGAGACCCAGTACTTC. Amino acid sequence: CASSQSSQGQETQYF.

This clone was seen once. The chain uses TRBV6-5 and TRBJ2-5; 9 bases agree with TRBD1. The V gene end was trimmed by 5 bases and the J gene end by 4 bases; junction bases not matched to a gene: 8. In germline, CDR1 is MNHEY, CDR2 SVGAGI. The length of the CDR3 is 15 residues. The CDR3, as DNA: TGTGCCAGCAGTCCCGGGACAGGGTACGGAGAGACCCAGTACTTC. It translates to CASSPGTGYGETQYF.

The J gene is TRBJ1-2, the V gene TRBV18, with D uncertain. The CDR3 covers 12 residues. V shed 0 bases and J shed 8 bases, with 7 bases lying between them. CDR1 KGHSH and CDR2 LQKENI come from the germline V gene. CDR3: CASSPPFGGYTF. The CDR3 DNA sequence: TGTGCCAGCTCACCACCTTTCGGGGGCTACACCTTC.

CDR3 sequence reads: CASSLRVLRPNYGYTF. In DNA form, the CDR3 reads TGTGCCAGCAGCTTACGGGTCCTGAGGCCGAACTATGGCTACACCTTC. The chain recombines TRBV7-8 with TRBJ1-2; D uncertain. Germline V CDR1 and CDR2: SGHVS, FQNEAQ. CDR3 size: 16 residues. V lost 2 bases and J lost 2, with 15 bases in between.

The genes are TRBV28 and TRBJ1-2; 7 bases line up with TRBD1. The V segment lost 10 bases and the J segment 6 bases; nucleotides outside the gene matches: 11. Germline CDR1 reads MDHEN; CDR2 reads SYDVKM. The CDR3 consists of 13 residues. CDR3: CAIIDRARHGYTF. CDR3 in DNA: TGTGCCATCATAGACAGGGCTCGGCATGGCTACACCTTC.

This clone was counted only a few times. The chain links TRBV29-1 to TRBJ1-1, with a tentative D call TRBD1 (6 bases). Trimming shortened V by 6 bases and J by 7 bases, and 15 bases separated the two germline ends. Germline V gene lookup returns CDR1 SQVTM and CDR2 ANQGSEA. This CDR3 is 12 amino acids long. The CDR3 DNA reads TGCAGCGTCACCGGGACAATTCGTGAAGCTTTCTTT. It specifies CSVTGTIREAFF.

This clone was observed once. The CDR3 protein is CASSPLTGDTQYF. The CDR3 region has the DNA TGTGCCAGCAGCCCCCTAACAGGAGATACGCAGTATTTT. The chain carries TRBV7-6 and TRBJ2-3; a possible D gene is TRBD1 (5 bases). The CDR3 runs to 13 residues. The V end lost 5 bases, the J end lost 5 bases, and 11 bases lay between the germline ends. Looked up from germline, CDR1 is SGHVS and CDR2 is FNYEAQ.

The chain uses TRBV27 and TRBJ2-1; D unresolved. From germline, CDR1 is MNHEY and CDR2 SMNVEV (reference sequence). Trimming stripped 1 base from V and 4 bases from J, with 14 bases between. There are 16 residues in the CDR3. DNA of the CDR3: TGTGCCAGCAGTTTATTTAAGGGAATGGGTTACAATGAGCAGTTCTTC. It yields the protein CASSLFKGMGYNEQFF.

This sequence joins TRBV7-9 and TRBJ1-2, with D possibly being TRBD1 (6 bases). Germline values: CDR1 SEHNR, CDR2 FQNEAQ (reference sequence). The CDR3 runs 16 residues. The germline V and J ends were trimmed by 5 bases and 3 bases, with 19 bases remaining between them. The CDR3 loop reads CASSPKVGGLDYGYTF. CDR3 sequence (DNA): TGTGCCAGCAGCCCCAAAGTAGGGGGGCTCGACTATGGCTACACCTTC.

The rearrangement links TRBV5-1 to TRBJ1-3; D gene unclear. Germline lookup yields CDR1 SGHRS and CDR2 YFSETQ. The V end was cut by 0 bases, the J end by 1 base, with 8 bases between. CDR3 length: 15 amino acids. In nucleotides, the CDR3 is TGCGCCAGCAGCTTGGGAGAGTTTTCTGGAAACACCATATATTTT. Its translation: CASSLGEFSGNTIYF.

The chain couples TRBV28 to TRBJ2-5, with 9 bases aligning to TRBD2. The V segment lost 6 bases and the J segment 4 bases; nucleotides outside the gene matches: 12. This CDR3 region has 16 residues. In germline, CDR1 is MDHEN, CDR2 SYDVKM. The DNA for the CDR3 is TGTGCCAGCAGGCATCTAGCGGGACCAGCCCCAGAGACCCAGTACTTC. This translates into CASRHLAGPAPETQYF.

The genes are TRBV29-1 and TRBJ2-3; tentatively, D is TRBD1 (6 bases). The germline CDR1 and CDR2 sequences are SQVTM and ANQGSEA. V lost 4 bases and J 0 bases, leaving 17 bases between the germline ends. This CDR3 is 16 amino acids long. CDR3 protein: CSVGYRDTSSTDTQYF. The CDR3 DNA reads TGCAGCGTTGGATACAGGGATACCTCTAGCACAGATACGCAGTATTTT.

V gene TRBV5-1 combines with J gene TRBJ1-4, with D unclear. The V end was cut by 5 bases, the J end by 17 bases, with 13 bases between. CDR1 and CDR2 from the germline V gene are SGHRS and YFSETQ. CDR3 length equals 10 residues. CDR3 amino acids: CASRWVVVFF. The DNA for the CDR3 is TGCGCCAGCAGGTGGGTCGTGGTTTTTTTT.

This chain connects TRBV7-2 to TRBJ2-7; 13 bases align to TRBD2. The junction had 3 bases not matched to a gene; V was cut back by 4 bases and J by 3 bases. CDR1 and CDR2 from the germline V gene are SGHTA and FQGNSA. The CDR3 spans 15 residues. The CDR3 region is CASSWGLAGIYEQYF. As DNA, the CDR3 is TGTGCCAGCAGCTGGGGACTAGCGGGGATCTACGAGCAGTACTTC. Using reference TRBV7-2 and TRBJ2-7 for the parts outside the CDR3, the full variable domain is GAGVSQSPSNKVTEKGKDVELRCDPISGHTALYWYRQSLGQGLEFLIYFQGNSAPDKSGLPSDRFSAERTGGSVSTLTIQRTQQEDSAVYLCASSWGLAGIYEQYFGPGTRLTVT.

V usage is TRBV19 and J usage is TRBJ1-1; D perhaps matches TRBD1 (6 bases). Between the trimmed V and J ends, which lost 7 bases and 1 base, there was a span of 7 bases. The V gene's germline CDR1 is LNHDA and CDR2 SQIVND (reference sequence). The CDR3 has 12 amino acids. CDR3 DNA sequence: TGTGCCAGTAAGGGGGGGAACACTGAAGCTTTCTTT. Translated, it gives CASKGGNTEAFF.

This chain links TRBV28 with TRBJ1-5, with TRBD1 as a possible D gene (6 bases). This CDR3 spans 15 amino acids. Germline CDR1 is MDHEN and CDR2 is SYDVKM. The V end was cut by 9 bases, the J end by 0 bases, with 15 bases between. CDR3 sequence: CASVGGLSSNQPQHF. CDR3 coding DNA: TGTGCCAGTGTTGGGGGGCTCAGTAGCAATCAGCCCCAGCATTTT.

The chain has TRBV29-1 and TRBJ2-3; 8 bases match TRBD2. V lost 4 bases to trimming and J lost 7 bases; unmatched junction nucleotides: 10. This CDR3 spans 14 amino acids. Germline assignment: CDR1 SQVTM and CDR2 ANQGSEA. The CDR3 reads CSVALGTSRNTQYF. CDR3 nucleotides: TGCAGCGTTGCCCTAGGGACTAGTCGCAATACGCAGTATTTT.

J is TRBJ2-3 and V is TRBV6-4; a weak D match, TRBD2 (5 bases). V gave up 4 bases and J gave up 0 bases, with 11 bases separating them. Germline CDR1 is MRHNA and CDR2 is SNTAGT. The CDR3 sequence is 15 residues long. CDR3 nucleotides: TGTGCCAGCAGTGTTACGGGGATTAGCACAGATACGCAGTATTTT. Amino acid sequence: CASSVTGISTDTQYF.

The J gene is TRBJ2-2, the V gene TRBV6-5; D possibly corresponds to TRBD2 (6 bases). CDR3 length: 16 residues. CDR1 and CDR2 (germline): MNHEY, SVGAGI. Trimming removed 0 bases from V and 2 bases from J, with 10 bases in between. CDR3 protein: CASSYSLATNTGELFF. CDR3 bases: TGTGCCAGCAGTTACTCCCTAGCGACTAACACCGGGGAGCTGTTTTTT.